This TCR beta chain stems from a study of cytomegalovirus exposure and HLA in healthy donors. Study-wide findings and caveats: According to a subsequent analysis, TCR clusters identified in the first cohort showed a tendency to co-occur across the approximately 120 validation repertoires. Usually a TCR sequence was rare, but some public TCRs were found in many donors. In vitro confirmation showed three CMV-associated chains to be CMV antigen specific.

Clones were read by immunoSEQ multiplex PCR, and TCRdb kept only the in-frame ones, dropping some. The data show fewer than 250,000 clones, around four fifths seen once. Germline V gene lookup returns CDR1 SQVTM and CDR2 ANQGSEA. The CDR3 is 15 amino acids. V lost 1 base to trimming and J lost 0 bases, with 7 bases between them. Worth noting for this clone: Antigen unknown.

The V call is TRBV29-1, the J call TRBJ2-6, with D possibly being TRBD2 (5 bases). This sequence was found in a woman under 30 in good health and CMV-seronegative. Specimen: PBMCs. CDR3 in amino acids: CSVEGEGSGANVLTF. The CDR3 DNA sequence: TGCAGCGTTGAAGGTGAGGGCTCTGGGGCCAACGTCCTGACTTTC.